The 26 T cell receptor beta chains listed next were all sequenced from one sample in a study of blood T cell repertoires in COVID-19 (dated by TCRdb to the early 2020s). The library was obtained by the immunoSEQ multiplex PCR assay. TCRdb holds this immuneACCESS table with in-frame rearrangements only. Some clones are missing; in checked studies, unresolved V genes explain under half, and the rest has no known cause. Recorded for this sample are some 110,000 clones; roughly 83% of them occurred a single time. The top ten clonotypes cover about 2.1% of the sample. Sequenced: peripheral blood. The source of these receptors is a man aged 25-45 years with acute or convalescent COVID-19.

This clone was detected once. The rearrangement joins TRBV18 to TRBJ2-5; 7 bases map to TRBD1. This CDR3 has 13 amino acids. Per the germline V gene, CDR1 is KGHSH and CDR2 is LQKENI. J gave up 2 bases and V 7 bases, and 4 bases lay outside the gene matches. CDR3 sequence reads: CASCRDRQETQYF. The DNA of the CDR3 is TGTGCCAGCTGTAGGGACAGACAAGAGACCCAGTACTTC.

The rearrangement joins TRBV2 to TRBJ2-1, with 13 bases aligning to TRBD2. This CDR3 is 14 amino acids long. Germline CDR1 is SNHLY and CDR2 is FYNNEI. The V and J ends lost 8 bases and 5 bases, in that order; junction bases with no gene match: 3. CDR3 bases: TGTGCCAGCCAACTAGCGGGGGGGAACAATGAGCAGTTCTTC. It codes for CASQLAGGNNEQFF.

V and J are TRBV7-8 and TRBJ1-1; D is undetermined. The V gene lost 3 bases and the J gene lost 8 bases, with 16 bases spanning the gap. The CDR3 spans 14 residues. Germline-derived CDR1 and CDR2 are SGHVS and FQNEAQ. The CDR3 coding sequence is TGTGCCAGCAGCTTGACTATATCTGGGTACGAAGCTTTCTTT. Protein: CASSLTISGYEAFF. The full variable domain, its missing parts supplied by reference TRBV7-8 and TRBJ1-1, is GAGVSQSPRYKVAKRGQDVALRCDPISGHVSLFWYQQALGQGPEFLTYFQNEAQLDKSGLPSDRFFAERPEGSVSTLKIQRTQQEDSAVYLCASSLTISGYEAFFGQGTRLTVV.

The chain combines TRBV2 with TRBJ1-1; a weak D match, TRBD1 (5 bases). The germline V and J ends were trimmed by 6 bases and 4 bases, with 15 bases remaining between them. The CDR3 is 14 residues long. Germline V CDR1 and CDR2: SNHLY, FYNNEI. The CDR3 region has the DNA TGTGCCAGCAGGGAGCCCGGGGGAGGCACTGAAGCTTTCTTT. Translating it yields CASREPGGGTEAFF. The whole variable domain, remainder taken from reference TRBV2 and TRBJ1-1, is EPEVTQTPSHQVTQMGQEVILRCVPISNHLYFYWYRQILGQKVEFLVSFYNNEISEKSEIFDDQFSVERPDGSNFTLKIRSTKLEDSAMYFCASREPGGGTEAFFGQGTRLTVV.

This chain connects TRBV3-1 (or the pseudogene TRBV3-2) to TRBJ1-2; 9 bases are a match to TRBD1. Germline V CDR1 and CDR2: LGHDT, YNNKEL (reference sequence). V lost 1 base and J lost 3; bases outside the gene matches: 0. This CDR3 has 14 residues. CDR3: CASSQGTGDYGYTF. The CDR3 DNA reads TGTGCCAGCAGCCAAGGGACAGGGGACTATGGCTACACCTTC.

This chain uses TRBV28 with TRBJ2-3, with 9 bases that match TRBD1. Germline loops: CDR1 MDHEN, CDR2 SYDVKM. V lost 6 bases, J lost 2 bases, and 12 bases stayed unmatched. The length of the CDR3 is 17 residues. CDR3 nucleotides: TGTGCCAGCAGCCTAGAACAGGGGGCACCGCTCACAGATACGCAGTATTTT. It yields the protein CASSLEQGAPLTDTQYF.

The V and J genes are TRBV27 and TRBJ1-1; TRBD1 might be the D (5 bases). Deletions cut 5 bases from V and 1 base from J, with 8 bases between. This CDR3 has 13 amino acids. Germline CDR1 reads MNHEY; CDR2 reads SMNVEV (reference sequence). In nucleotides, the CDR3 is TGTGCCAGCAGTCCGACAGCGAACACTGAAGCTTTCTTT. Translating it yields CASSPTANTEAFF.

V usage is TRBV3-1 (or the pseudogene TRBV3-2) and J usage is TRBJ1-2, with TRBD1 identical over 7 bases. Germline values: CDR1 LGHDT, CDR2 YNNKEL (reference sequence). The V gene end was trimmed by 5 bases and the J gene end by 8 bases; junction bases not matched to a gene: 11. CDR3 length equals 14 residues. The CDR3 is CASSGRDSSGGYTF. The CDR3 DNA sequence: TGTGCCAGCAGCGGCCGGGACAGCTCAGGGGGCTACACCTTC.

The rearrangement joins TRBV27 to TRBJ2-2, with TRBD2 as a possible D gene (5 bases). Germline V gene sequence: CDR1 MNHEY, CDR2 SMNVEV (reference sequence). The CDR3 extends over 14 amino acids. Trimming cost V 3 bases and J 8 bases, with 13 bases left between them. This chain's CDR3 is CASSFRPRGGELFF. In DNA, the CDR3 is TGTGCCAGCAGTTTCCGACCCCGGGGAGGGGAGCTGTTTTTT.

The V gene is TRBV25-1, the J gene TRBJ1-2; D is uncertain. V was clipped by 3 bases and J by 7 bases, with 9 bases between them. The CDR3 length is 12 residues. The germline V gene encodes CDR1 MGHDK and CDR2 SYGVNS. The CDR3 bases are TGTGCCAGCAGTGATTTAGTCGGTGGCTACACCTTC. Translation: CASSDLVGGYTF.

The J gene is TRBJ2-1, the V gene TRBV6-4; 7 positions agree with TRBD1. Germline-derived CDR1 and CDR2 are MRHNA and SNTAGT. Trimming at V came to 0 bases and at J to 4 bases, leaving 6 bases not matched to a gene. The CDR3 has 16 amino acids. CDR3 nucleotide sequence: TGTGCCAGCAGTGACTCCCCCGGGACAGATTACAATGAGCAGTTCTTC. Its translation: CASSDSPGTDYNEQFF.

J is TRBJ2-3 and V is TRBV27; 11 nucleotides agree with TRBD2. The junction had 25 bases not matched to a gene; V was cut back by 3 bases and J by 5 bases. This CDR3 contains 22 residues. Germline V gene data show CDR1 as MNHEY and CDR2 as SMNVEV (reference sequence). CDR3 in DNA: TGTGCCAGCAGTTTTCTGACGTTTGGGGGTCTTGTAACTAGCGGGAGTAGAGATACGCAGTATTTT. It yields the protein CASSFLTFGGLVTSGSRDTQYF.

The chain couples TRBV4-2 to TRBJ2-2; D could derive from TRBD1 or TRBD2 (6 bases each). Germline values: CDR1 LGHNA, CDR2 YNFKEQ. This CDR3 has 15 amino acids. The germline V and J ends were trimmed by 4 bases and 2 bases, with 11 bases remaining between them. CDR3 amino acids: CASSREGGNTGELFF. CDR3 nucleotides: TGTGCCAGCAGCCGAGAGGGGGGTAACACCGGGGAGCTGTTTTTT.

This clone has just one count. The V and J genes are TRBV2 and TRBJ2-1; 12 bases map to TRBD2. V shed 7 bases, J shed 8 bases, and the junction held 9 bases outside the gene matches. The CDR3 sequence is 15 residues long. Germline assignment: CDR1 SNHLY and CDR2 FYNNEI. As DNA, the CDR3 is TGTGCCAGCAAGACTAGCGGGGGAGTATTGGATGAGCAGTTCTTC. Translated: CASKTSGGVLDEQFF.

V is TRBV7-9 and J is TRBJ1-2; TRBD1 might be the D (6 bases). Germline V gene lookup returns CDR1 SEHNR and CDR2 FQNEAQ (reference sequence). Trimming shortened V by 5 bases and J by 5 bases, and 12 bases separated the two germline ends. The CDR3 spans 13 residues. CDR3 DNA sequence: TGTGCCAGCAGCGTCGGCCAGGGGTATGGCTACACCTTC. Translation: CASSVGQGYGYTF.

The V gene is TRBV6-5, the J gene TRBJ1-2; 10 nucleotides match TRBD1. With V trimmed by 4 bases and J by 4 bases, 6 bases remained unmatched. Germline V gene lookup returns CDR1 MNHEY and CDR2 SVGAGI. The CDR3 consists of 15 residues. The CDR3 sequence is CASSSGQGLSYGYTF. For the CDR3, the DNA is TGTGCCAGCAGTTCGGGACAGGGGCTGAGCTATGGCTACACCTTC.

The V call is TRBV2, the J call TRBJ2-3, with 14 bases that match TRBD2. The V and J ends lost 1 base and 2 bases, in that order; junction bases with no gene match: 5. CDR3 size: 18 residues. Per the germline V gene, CDR1 is SNHLY and CDR2 is FYNNEI. Here the CDR3 reads CASSEGTSGGLLTDTQYF. CDR3 DNA sequence: TGTGCCAGCAGTGAAGGGACTAGCGGGGGGCTCCTCACAGATACGCAGTATTTT.

This clone showed up just once. V usage is TRBV9 and J usage is TRBJ1-1; the match to TRBD1 covers 9 bases. The CDR3 is 14 residues long. The germline V gene encodes CDR1 SGDLS and CDR2 YYNGEE. The ends lost 0 bases at V and 8 bases at J; junction bases unmatched: 5. The CDR3 DNA reads as TGTGCCAGCAGCGTAGACGGGACAGGGTCAGAAGCTTTCTTT. It is translated as CASSVDGTGSEAFF. The entire variable domain, with the rest obtained from reference TRBV9 and TRBJ1-1, is as follows: DSGVTQTPKHLITATGQRVTLRCSPRSGDLSVYWYQQSLDQGLQFLIQYYNGEERAKGNILERFSAQQFPDLHSELNLSSLELGDSALYFCASSVDGTGSEAFFGQGTRLTVV.

V gene TRBV12-5 combines with J gene TRBJ1-2; D remains unclear. The V end lost 0 bases, the J end lost 4 bases, and 6 bases lay between the germline ends. In germline, CDR1 is LGHNT, CDR2 FRNRAP. The CDR3 runs to 13 residues. The CDR3 DNA is TGTGCTAGTGGTTTGGTAGCCTTCTATGGCTACACCTTC. Translation gives CASGLVAFYGYTF.

The chain carries TRBV2 and TRBJ2-1; 12 bases match TRBD2. This CDR3 contains 18 residues. Trimming at V came to 3 bases and at J to 5 bases, leaving 11 bases not matched to a gene. The V gene's germline CDR1 is SNHLY and CDR2 FYNNEI. CDR3 residues: CASSDALASGRDNNEQFF. The CDR3 coding sequence is TGTGCCAGCAGTGACGCTTTGGCTAGCGGGAGGGATAACAATGAGCAGTTCTTC.

In this sample, this clone turned up a few times. This sequence joins TRBV4-2 and TRBJ2-5, with 8 positions matching TRBD2. The CDR3 sequence is 15 residues long. The germline V gene has CDR1 LGHNA and CDR2 YNFKEQ. Trimming cost V 0 bases and J 5 bases; bases outside gene matches: 5. The CDR3 bases are TGTGCCAGCAGCCAAGACACGGGGGGGGCGGAGACCCAGTACTTC. This translates into CASSQDTGGAETQYF.

This clone was observed once. The chain joins TRBV2 to TRBJ1-4, with a weak D call TRBD1 (5 bases). V dropped 2 bases and J dropped 6 bases, with 13 bases sitting between them. The CDR3 has 15 residues. Germline CDR1 and CDR2: SNHLY and FYNNEI. The CDR3 region is CASSESGGDYEKLFF. The CDR3 nucleotides are TGTGCCAGCAGTGAAAGTGGGGGGGACTATGAAAAACTGTTTTTT.

This chain connects TRBV11-3 to TRBJ2-2, with 9 bases aligning to TRBD2. J lost 3 bases, V lost 1 base, and 3 bases had no gene match. CDR3 length equals 16 residues. From germline, CDR1 is SGHNT and CDR2 YENEEA. The CDR3 spells CASSLGGRADTGELFF. DNA of the CDR3: TGTGCCAGCAGCTTAGGCGGGAGGGCTGACACCGGGGAGCTGTTTTTT.

The chain carries TRBV11-2 and TRBJ1-5; D unclear. The V gene lost 2 bases and the J gene lost 3 bases, with 11 bases spanning the gap. This CDR3 comprises 15 residues. Germline CDR1 is SGHAT and CDR2 is FQNNGV. The CDR3 DNA follows: TGTGCCAGCAGCTTAACGGACGGGGACAATCAGCCCCAGCATTTT. Protein: CASSLTDGDNQPQHF.

CDR3 nucleotides: TGTGCCATCAGTGCCACAGGGGCGGGGTACACTGAAGCTTTCTTT. Protein: CAISATGAGYTEAFF. The chain has TRBV10-3 and TRBJ1-1, with 7 bases aligning to TRBD1. The length of the CDR3 is 15 residues. V trimming: 4 bases; J trimming: 3 bases; junction bases outside the gene matches: 8. Germline V gene lookup returns CDR1 ENHRY and CDR2 SYGVKD.

The rearrangement links TRBV6-5 to TRBJ1-3; D may be TRBD1 (5 bases). CDR3 size: 14 residues. V lost 4 bases, J lost 3 bases, and 10 bases lay in between. Germline values: CDR1 MNHEY, CDR2 SVGAGI. The CDR3 sequence: CASSSLGVGNTIYF. CDR3 DNA: TGTGCCAGCAGTTCCTTAGGGGTTGGAAACACCATATATTTT.